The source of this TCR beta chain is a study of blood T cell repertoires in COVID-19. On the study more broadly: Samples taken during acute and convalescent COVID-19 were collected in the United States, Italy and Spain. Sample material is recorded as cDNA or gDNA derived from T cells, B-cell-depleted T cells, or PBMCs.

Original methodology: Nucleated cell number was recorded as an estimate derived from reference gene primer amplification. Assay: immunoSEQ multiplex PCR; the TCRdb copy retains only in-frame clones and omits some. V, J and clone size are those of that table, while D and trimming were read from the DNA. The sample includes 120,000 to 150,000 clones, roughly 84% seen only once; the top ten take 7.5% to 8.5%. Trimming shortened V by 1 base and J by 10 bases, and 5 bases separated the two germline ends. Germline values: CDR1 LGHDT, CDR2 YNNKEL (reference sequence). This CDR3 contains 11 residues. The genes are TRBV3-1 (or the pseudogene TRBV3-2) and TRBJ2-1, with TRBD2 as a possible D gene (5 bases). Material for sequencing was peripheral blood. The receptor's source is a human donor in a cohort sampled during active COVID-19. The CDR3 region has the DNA TGTGCCAGCAGCCAAGCTAGCGAGCAGTTCTTC. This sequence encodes CASSQASEQFF.